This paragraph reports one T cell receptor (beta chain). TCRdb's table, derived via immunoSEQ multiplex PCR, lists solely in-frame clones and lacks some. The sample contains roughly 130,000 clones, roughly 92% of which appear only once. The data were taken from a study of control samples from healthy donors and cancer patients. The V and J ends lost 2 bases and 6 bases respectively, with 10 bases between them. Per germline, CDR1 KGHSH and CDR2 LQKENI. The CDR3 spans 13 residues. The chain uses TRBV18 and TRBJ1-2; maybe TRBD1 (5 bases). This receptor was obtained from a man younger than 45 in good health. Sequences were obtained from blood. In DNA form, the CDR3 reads TGTGCCAGCTCACCAGTGACAGAGAATGGCTACACCTTC. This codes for CASSPVTENGYTF.